The rows below give T cell receptor beta chains drawn from one sample of a study of T cell repertoires in cytomegalovirus infection. TCRdb independently ran MiXCR on the reads; one entry per CDR3 protein. The sample has some 120,000 distinct CDR3 sequences, around a tenth seen once. For these receptors, no antigen is known. Sequenced sample: PBMCs, sequenced either directly or after in vitro stimulation (not recorded which). The receptors shown here come from a human donor in good health (CMV status not recorded). Some clones in this sample may be carry-over from other donors' samples. Each CDR3 is given with its conserved first and last residue. A D gene is named only where the DNA matches it firmly. Rows may omit the clone size; those that give it use once, few, many or a size class.

D gene,J gene,clone size,V gene,CDR3 DNA,CDR3 protein
TRBD1,TRBJ2-5,NA,TRBV5-1,TGCGCCAGCAGCCGCACCGGGACAGAAGAGACCCAGTACTTC,CASSRTGTEETQYF
NA,TRBJ1-2,many,TRBV7-2,TGTGCCAGCAGTCGCACTCCCCCTAACTATGGCTACACCTTC,CASSRTPPNYGYTF
NA,TRBJ2-5,NA,TRBV9,TGTGCCAGCAGCGTAGCGGGAGCGGAGGAGACCCAGTACTTC,CASSVAGAEETQYF
TRBD2,TRBJ2-7,NA,TRBV27,TGTGCCAGCGGGAGCGGGGACCGCTACGAGCAGTACTTC,CASGSGDRYEQYF
TRBD1,TRBJ2-1,many,TRBV15,TGTGCCACCAGCATATCGACAGGGGCCACGGGTGAGCAGTTCTTC,CATSISTGATGEQFF
NA,TRBJ2-7,few,TRBV6-2/TRBV6-3,TGTGCCAGCAGTGAAGTTGGCGAGCAGTACTTC,CASSEVGEQYF
NA,TRBJ1-1,NA,TRBV28,TGTGCCAGCAAATGGGGGGTCAACACTGAAGCTTTCTTT,CASKWGVNTEAFF
NA,TRBJ2-3,NA,TRBV4-1,TGCGCCAGCAGCCGAGGTGGGGTCGATACGCAGTATTTT,CASSRGGVDTQYF
NA,TRBJ2-7,few,TRBV20-1,TGCAGTGCTAGAGGAGCAGATCCCGGGCAGTACTTC,CSARGADPGQYF
TRBD2,TRBJ2-5,many,TRBV7-2,TGTGCCAGCAGCTTATCGACTAGCGGGAAGCGAGGGACCCAGTACTTC,CASSLSTSGKRGTQYF
NA,TRBJ1-2,NA,TRBV7-3,TGTGCCAGCAGCTTAATGGACGGCTATGGCTACACCTTC,CASSLMDGYGYTF
NA,TRBJ2-3,NA,TRBV5-1,TGCGCCAGCAGCTTGATCGGCGGGAGCACAGATACGCAGTATTTT,CASSLIGGSTDTQYF
TRBD2,TRBJ2-5,few,TRBV7-2,TGTGCCAGCAGCTTCGGGGGGGGCCAAGAGACCCAGTACTTC,CASSFGGGQETQYF
NA,TRBJ2-1,few,TRBV7-2,TGTGCCAGCAGCTTAGCGTACGGAGCCTACAATGAGCAGTTCTTC,CASSLAYGAYNEQFF